A selection of T cell receptor beta chains follows, all from one sample in a study of regulatory and conventional T cells in RAG deficiency. Repertoires were generated with immunoSEQ multiplex PCR, while TCRdb's copy carries only in-frame clones and drops some. The sample holds about 20,000 clones, roughly 87% seen once. The same data also contributed to another study, on regulatory T cells.

Sequenced material: Tregs sorted from blood. These receptors all come from a human donor in good health. CDR3s include the opening cysteine and the closing phenylalanine or tryptophan. The D gene is left open where the match is weak. Rows give clone size only sometimes, using once, few, many, or a class for an expanded clone.

CDR3nt: TGTGCCAGCAGCCTACCCCCTGGGGCCAACGTCCTGACTTTC
CDR3aa: CASSLPPGANVLTF
j_gene: TRBJ2-6
d_gene: NA
v_gene: TRBV2
abundance: NA

CDR3nt: TGTGCCAGCAGTCCCGGGGGACTCTACGAGCAGTACTTC
CDR3aa: CASSPGGLYEQYF
j_gene: TRBJ2-7
d_gene: NA
v_gene: TRBV28
abundance: NA

CDR3nt: TGCGCCAGCAGCTTGCTTGCGGGGGGAGACTCACCCCTCCACTTT
CDR3aa: CASSLLAGGDSPLHF
j_gene: TRBJ1-6
d_gene: NA
v_gene: TRBV5-1
abundance: once

CDR3nt: TGTGCCAGCAGCTCCAAATATGGCTACACCTTC
CDR3aa: CASSSKYGYTF
j_gene: TRBJ1-2
d_gene: NA
v_gene: TRBV7-9
abundance: NA

CDR3nt: TGTGCCAGCAGCTTAGGACCGGGAACCTACGAGCAGTACTTC
CDR3aa: CASSLGPGTYEQYF
j_gene: TRBJ2-7
d_gene: NA
v_gene: TRBV11-2
abundance: once

CDR3nt: TGTGCCAGCAGCGGGCAGCGTAATCAGCCCCAGCATTTT
CDR3aa: CASSGQRNQPQHF
j_gene: TRBJ1-5
d_gene: NA
v_gene: TRBV2
abundance: NA

CDR3nt: TGTGCCTGGAGGGGCACAGATACGCAGTATTTT
CDR3aa: CAWRGTDTQYF
j_gene: TRBJ2-3
d_gene: NA
v_gene: TRBV30
abundance: NA

CDR3nt: TGCGCCAGCAGCTTGGGGTGGTGGACAGGGGGCGGGCTGAACACTGAAGCTTTCTTT
CDR3aa: CASSLGWWTGGGLNTEAFF
j_gene: TRBJ1-1
d_gene: TRBD1
v_gene: TRBV5-1
abundance: once

CDR3nt: TGTGCTAGCAGCTTCGGACTAGGGGGCGGAGAGACCCAGTACTTC
CDR3aa: CASSFGLGGGETQYF
j_gene: TRBJ2-5
d_gene: NA
v_gene: TRBV7-7
abundance: NA

CDR3nt: TGTGCCAGCAGCTTGGGGGGGAACTATGGCTACACCTTC
CDR3aa: CASSLGGNYGYTF
j_gene: TRBJ1-2
d_gene: NA
v_gene: TRBV7-9
abundance: once

CDR3nt: TGTGCCAGCGATAGGGGGACACAGCCCCAGCATTTT
CDR3aa: CASDRGTQPQHF
j_gene: TRBJ1-5
d_gene: NA
v_gene: TRBV6-5
abundance: NA

CDR3nt: TGTGCCAGCAGCTTGGCTCGGGATACGCAGTATTTT
CDR3aa: CASSLARDTQYF
j_gene: TRBJ2-3
d_gene: NA
v_gene: TRBV5-4
abundance: NA

CDR3nt: TGTGCCACAAATCGAGGGGCTCCCAACTATGGCTACACCTTC
CDR3aa: CATNRGAPNYGYTF
j_gene: TRBJ1-2
d_gene: NA
v_gene: TRBV19
abundance: few

CDR3nt: TGTGCCAGCAGCCCCTACTCTGCAGATACGCAGTATTTT
CDR3aa: CASSPYSADTQYF
j_gene: TRBJ2-3
d_gene: NA
v_gene: TRBV7-9
abundance: NA

CDR3nt: TGCGCCAGCAGCTTGGGAATGTCTAGTGCAACAGATACGCAGTATTTT
CDR3aa: CASSLGMSSATDTQYF
j_gene: TRBJ2-3
d_gene: NA
v_gene: TRBV5-1
abundance: NA

CDR3nt: TGTGCCAGCAGTGACCCGGGGGAAGGTGGCTACACCTTC
CDR3aa: CASSDPGEGGYTF
j_gene: TRBJ1-2
d_gene: NA
v_gene: TRBV25-1
abundance: NA

CDR3nt: TGTGCCAGCAGACTATCCCGGGATGAGTCACCCCTCCACTTT
CDR3aa: CASRLSRDESPLHF
j_gene: TRBJ1-6
d_gene: NA
v_gene: TRBV6-6
abundance: NA

CDR3nt: TGTGCCAGCAGCCAAGATGTGTTCTATGGCTACACCTTC
CDR3aa: CASSQDVFYGYTF
j_gene: TRBJ1-2
d_gene: NA
v_gene: TRBV14
abundance: NA

CDR3nt: TGTGCCTGGAGTGTACGGGGGGATCGGTTTGGAAACACCATATATTTT
CDR3aa: CAWSVRGDRFGNTIYF
j_gene: TRBJ1-3
d_gene: NA
v_gene: TRBV30
abundance: NA

CDR3nt: TGTGCCAGCAGCTTAGTTCAGGGCACTGGAAACACCATATATTTT
CDR3aa: CASSLVQGTGNTIYF
j_gene: TRBJ1-3
d_gene: NA
v_gene: TRBV7-9
abundance: few

CDR3nt: TGTGCCTGGAAGGGAGTAGGTATGAACACTGAAGCTTTCTTT
CDR3aa: CAWKGVGMNTEAFF
j_gene: TRBJ1-1
d_gene: NA
v_gene: TRBV30
abundance: NA

CDR3nt: TGTGCCAGTAGTAGCCCGCTAGAGACCCAGTACTTC
CDR3aa: CASSSPLETQYF
j_gene: TRBJ2-5
d_gene: NA
v_gene: TRBV19
abundance: NA

CDR3nt: TGTGCCTGGAGTGTAGCCTCCTGGGGAAGGGGAGAGAACACTGAAGCTTTCTTT
CDR3aa: CAWSVASWGRGENTEAFF
j_gene: TRBJ1-1
d_gene: NA
v_gene: TRBV30
abundance: NA

CDR3nt: TGTGCCAGCAGTGTTCAATGGGCTAGCGGATACACAGATACGCAGTATTTT
CDR3aa: CASSVQWASGYTDTQYF
j_gene: TRBJ2-3
d_gene: TRBD2
v_gene: TRBV6-1
abundance: once

CDR3nt: TGTGCCAGCAGCTTATTCGGCAGCTATGGCTACACCTTC
CDR3aa: CASSLFGSYGYTF
j_gene: TRBJ1-2
d_gene: NA
v_gene: TRBV7-8
abundance: few

CDR3nt: TGTGCCAGCTCCGACGAGCCGGGAAGATCCAGCTACAATGAGCAGTTCTTC
CDR3aa: CASSDEPGRSSYNEQFF
j_gene: TRBJ2-1
d_gene: NA
v_gene: TRBV18
abundance: NA

CDR3nt: TGTGCCAGCAGTCGCAGGGGTAATACGCAGTATTTT
CDR3aa: CASSRRGNTQYF
j_gene: TRBJ2-3
d_gene: NA
v_gene: TRBV11-1
abundance: NA

CDR3nt: TGCGCCAGCAGCCGCTTAGGCAGGAGTGATTTCTACGAGCAGTACTTC
CDR3aa: CASSRLGRSDFYEQYF
j_gene: TRBJ2-7
d_gene: NA
v_gene: TRBV5-1
abundance: NA

CDR3nt: TGTGCCAGCAGTAGACAAGTACCCTACGAGCAGTACTTC
CDR3aa: CASSRQVPYEQYF
j_gene: TRBJ2-7
d_gene: NA
v_gene: TRBV27
abundance: NA